Each of the 19 T cell receptor beta chains below was sequenced from the same sample in a study of human T cells and chemical hapten exposure. Time point noted: pre-sensitization, week 0. This sample's treatment: therapeutic diphenylcyclopropenone sensitization with weekly scalp DPC. Each CDR3 protein gets one entry after TCRdb re-called the RACE reads with MiXCR. Altogether some 45,000 distinct CDR3 sequences are present, around 12% being singletons, with the ten largest covering over 5.5%. Here the sequenced sample was whole blood, taken in connection with sensitization to the hapten diphenylcyclopropenone (DPC). These receptors came from a woman in her twenties or thirties with alopecia areata. Some clones in this sample may be carry-over from other donors' samples.

Remarks on this clonotype: A much larger clone is a single base away; this may be a read error. The V gene is TRBV7-9, the J gene TRBJ2-7; D is undetermined. Looked up from germline, CDR1 is SEHNR and CDR2 is FQNEAQ (reference sequence). This CDR3 region has 15 residues. The V end lost 1 base, the J end lost 5 bases, and 15 bases lay between the germline ends. This CDR3 reads CASSLEGPSLHEQYF. For the CDR3, the DNA is TGTGCCAGCAGCTTAGAAGGGCCCAGTCTCCACGAGCAGTACTTC.

The sample holds many counts of this clonotype. This chain joins TRBV7-8 and TRBJ2-1, with TRBD2 matching 13 bases. There are 13 residues in the CDR3. The germline CDR1 and CDR2 sequences are SGHVS and FQNEAQ. The junction had 3 bases not matched to a gene; V was cut back by 1 base and J by 15 bases. Here the CDR3 reads CASSLGGLAGMFF. The CDR3 DNA reads TGTGCCAGCAGCTTAGGGGGACTAGCGGGAATGTTCTTC.

V gene TRBV7-9 combines with J gene TRBJ2-1; D gene ambiguous. V lost 4 bases to trimming and J lost 6 bases, with 16 bases between them. Germline V gene lookup returns CDR1 SEHNR and CDR2 FQNEAQ (reference sequence). CDR3 size: 15 residues. DNA of the CDR3: TGTGCCAGCAGCTCGATGGGCAGGCTCAGCAATGAGCAGTTCTTC. Translated, it gives CASSSMGRLSNEQFF.

V gene TRBV11-1 combines with J gene TRBJ2-7, with 11 bases fitting TRBD2. CDR3 length: 17 residues. Germline trimming cut 1 base from V and 6 bases from J; bases unmatched to any gene: 11. Germline loops: CDR1 SGHAT, CDR2 FQDESV (reference sequence). This CDR3 reads CASSLDSTSGTVLEQYF. CDR3 nucleotides: TGTGCCAGCAGCTTAGACTCGACTAGCGGGACGGTCCTCGAGCAGTACTTC.

This clonotype was recorded a few times. The chain combines TRBV7-2 with TRBJ1-2; a possible D gene is TRBD1 (5 bases). CDR1 is SGHTA and CDR2 is FQGNSA in the germline V gene. V lost 0 bases to trimming and J lost 4 bases, with 15 bases between them. The CDR3 extends over 16 amino acids. CDR3 nucleotides: TGTGCCAGCAGCTTAGCGGGGTCGGGGCAGATCTATGGCTACACCTTC. Translating gives CASSLAGSGQIYGYTF.

This rearrangement joins TRBV2 to TRBJ2-7, with 7 nucleotides matching TRBD2. Germline V gives CDR1 SNHLY, CDR2 FYNNEI. The length of the CDR3 is 14 residues. J gave up 0 bases and V 10 bases, and 9 bases lay outside the gene matches. This chain's CDR3 is CATAWLAVSYEQYF. CDR3 coding DNA: TGTGCCACAGCCTGGCTAGCGGTCTCCTACGAGCAGTACTTC. Full variable domain (remainder filled in from reference TRBV2 and TRBJ2-7): EPEVTQTPSHQVTQMGQEVILRCVPISNHLYFYWYRQILGQKVEFLVSFYNNEISEKSEIFDDQFSVERPDGSNFTLKIRSTKLEDSAMYFCATAWLAVSYEQYFGPGTRLTVT.

This clonotype was observed many times. CDR3 region: CSVEGQGQAFF. In DNA form, the CDR3 reads TGCAGCGTTGAAGGGCAGGGGCAAGCTTTCTTT. The rearrangement joins TRBV29-1 to TRBJ1-1, with D possibly TRBD1 on 6 matching bases. The CDR3 length is 11 residues. Germline CDR1 reads SQVTM; CDR2 reads ANQGSEA. Trimming removed 1 base from V and 9 bases from J, with 9 bases in between.

This clonotype was counted only a few times. The chain uses TRBV5-1 and TRBJ2-2; D unresolved. Germline CDR1 reads SGHRS; CDR2 reads YFSETQ. V was trimmed by 0 bases and J by 6 bases, leaving 0 bases between them. The CDR3 runs to 11 residues. CDR3 loop: CASSLAGELFF. In DNA, the CDR3 is TGCGCCAGCAGCTTGGCCGGGGAGCTGTTTTTT. The variable domain in full, with the rest retrieved from reference TRBV5-1 and TRBJ2-2, is KAGVTQTPRYLIKTRGQQVTLSCSPISGHRSVSWYQQTPGQGLQFLFEYFSETQRNKGNFPGRFSGRQFSNSRSEMNVSTLELGDSALYLCASSLAGELFFGEGSRLTVL.

This sequence joins TRBV20-1 and TRBJ2-7; TRBD1 is a possible D gene (5 bases). The V end was cut by 4 bases, the J end by 0 bases, with 13 bases between. CDR3 length: 14 residues. Germline lookup yields CDR1 DFQATT and CDR2 SNEGSKA (reference sequence). The CDR3 protein is CSAMDNLSSYEQYF. The CDR3 DNA sequence: TGCAGTGCTATGGACAACCTGAGCTCCTACGAGCAGTACTTC.

The rearrangement links TRBV29-1 to TRBJ1-5; D gene uncertain. The length of the CDR3 is 13 residues. V was pared by 4 bases and J by 3 bases, with 10 bases between. Germline CDR1 SQVTM, CDR2 ANQGSEA. The CDR3 reads CSVATGLNQPQHF. CDR3 sequence (DNA): TGCAGCGTTGCTACGGGTCTCAATCAGCCCCAGCATTTT.

V usage is TRBV12-3 or TRBV12-4 and J usage is TRBJ2-3; the D is unclear. V was clipped by 7 bases and J by 6 bases, with 11 bases between them. CDR3 length: 12 residues. The CDR3 loop is CASTLTRDTQYF. DNA for the CDR3: TGTGCCAGCACCCTTACAAGGGATACGCAGTATTTT.

This clonotype was seen many times. This chain joins TRBV6-5 and TRBJ2-3; D uncertain. The V and J ends lost 8 bases and 2 bases respectively, with 20 bases between them. The CDR3 length is 16 residues. CDR1 and CDR2 from the germline V gene are MNHEY and SVGAGI. CDR3 coding DNA: TGTGCCAGCGCCCCCTCGTTTGGCAGTTTCACAGATACGCAGTATTTT. The encoded protein is CASAPSFGSFTDTQYF.

This clonotype was observed a few times. The CDR3: CSASPAGDRLIEYF. The CDR3 nucleotides are TGCAGTGCTAGCCCAGCGGGAGACAGACTGATCGAGTATTTT. The rearrangement uses TRBV20-1 and TRBJ2-3; 8 nucleotides agree with TRBD2. Germline V gene lookup returns CDR1 DFQATT and CDR2 SNEGSKA (reference sequence). This CDR3 is built from 14 residues. J gave up 13 bases and V 3 bases, and 15 bases lay outside the gene matches.

V gene TRBV7-2 combines with J gene TRBJ2-1; D is uncertain. Per germline, CDR1 SGHTA and CDR2 FQGNSA. V was shortened by 4 bases and J by 9 bases, with 25 bases between the two germline ends. The CDR3 loop spans 17 amino acids. Here the CDR3 reads CASSSPNSLSLPAEQFF. The CDR3 DNA reads as TGTGCCAGCAGCTCACCAAATTCGCTTTCCCTCCCTGCTGAGCAGTTCTTC. Variable domain in full (rest from reference TRBV7-2 and TRBJ2-1): GAGVSQSPSNKVTEKGKDVELRCDPISGHTALYWYRQSLGQGLEFLIYFQGNSAPDKSGLPSDRFSAERTGGSVSTLTIQRTQQEDSAVYLCASSSPNSLSLPAEQFFGPGTRLTVL.

V is TRBV20-1 and J is TRBJ2-3, with D perhaps TRBD2 (6 bases). The CDR3 spans 15 residues. Trimming pared 0 bases from V and 6 bases from J, leaving 16 bases between. The germline V gene has CDR1 DFQATT and CDR2 SNEGSKA (reference sequence). CDR3 in DNA: TGCAGTGCTAGAGATACCGGCCGGGAGTGGGATACGCAGTATTTT. Translation: CSARDTGREWDTQYF.

The table lists this clonotype with a few counts. The V gene is TRBV27, the J gene TRBJ2-7, with 10 bases matching TRBD1. Germline CDR1 MNHEY, CDR2 SMNVEV (reference sequence). The CDR3 runs 14 residues. Losses at the gene ends were 5 bases for V and 5 bases for J; bases not matched to a gene: 6. DNA of the CDR3: TGTGCCAGCAGTGCCGGGACAGGGGTACACGAGCAGTACTTC. This sequence encodes CASSAGTGVHEQYF.

This clonotype was detected ten times or more. The chain has TRBV7-3 and TRBJ2-1; 11 positions agree with TRBD2. CDR1 and CDR2 (germline): SGHTA, FQGTGA. Unmatched junction bases numbered 11, after V lost 0 bases and J lost 10 bases. CDR3 size: 17 residues. CDR3 loop: CASSLTPGTSGRVEQFF. The CDR3, as DNA: TGTGCCAGCAGCTTAACCCCCGGGACTAGCGGAAGGGTGGAGCAGTTCTTC.

This clonotype was detected many times. V usage is TRBV6-1 and J usage is TRBJ1-5; D unresolved. Per the germline V gene, CDR1 is MNHNS and CDR2 is SASEGT. CDR3 length: 12 residues. Between the trimmed V and J ends, which lost 2 bases and 5 bases, there was a span of 4 bases. Here the CDR3 reads CASSERDQPQHF. DNA for the CDR3: TGTGCCAGCAGTGAAAGGGATCAGCCCCAGCATTTT.

Concerning this clonotype itself: A read error may explain this, as a much larger clone is one base away. The rearrangement joins TRBV7-9 to TRBJ2-1; 12 nucleotides agree with TRBD2. The CDR3 sequence is 16 residues long. Germline-derived CDR1 and CDR2 are SEHNR and FQNEAQ (reference sequence). The CDR3 reads CVSSFGLAGISNEQFF. As DNA, the CDR3 is TGTGTCAGCAGCTTCGGACTAGCGGGGATATCCAATGAGCAGTTCTTC.